This passage covers 10 T cell receptor beta chains from one sample sequenced in a study of T cells expressing NK-cell markers. Reanalyzing the 5' RACE reads, TCRdb keeps one entry per CDR3 protein, without DNA. The sample includes 350,000 to 400,000 distinct CDR3 sequences. The source material was blood T cells: a sorted CD56 or NKG2C T cell subset, CD4+ or CD8+ T cells, or bulk PBMC T cells (not recorded which). The receptor source for this set is a woman aged 45-60 years in good health.

The V and J genes are TRBV25-1 and TRBJ2-3; the D gene TCRdb calls, TRBD2, cannot be checked with no DNA. Germline V gene sequence: CDR1 MGHDK, CDR2 SYGVNS. The CDR3 consists of 15 residues. The CDR3 reads CASGRLAGGRDTQYF.

The chain carries TRBV6-4 and TRBJ2-1; TCRdb indicates TRBD1, and absent DNA this call remains unverified. In germline, CDR1 is MRHNA, CDR2 SNTAGT. The CDR3 is 13 residues long. The CDR3: CASSGLRRGEQFF.

The chain is built from TRBV4-1 and TRBJ2-2; there is no DNA to check the TCRdb D call of TRBD1. Germline CDR1 is MGHRA and CDR2 is YSYEKL. The CDR3 runs 17 residues. The CDR3 spells CASSQKPGQVNAGELFF.

The chain couples TRBV20-1 to TRBJ2-5; TCRdb's assignment of TRBD2 cannot be checked, as there is no DNA. The CDR3 is 16 amino acids. Per germline, CDR1 DFQATT and CDR2 SNEGSKA (reference sequence). CDR3: CSARVGTSGRAETQYF.

The chain has TRBV20-1 and TRBJ2-3; as DNA is missing, the TRBD1 call by TCRdb cannot be tested. This CDR3 region has 13 residues. Germline assignment: CDR1 DFQATT and CDR2 SNEGSKA (reference sequence). The CDR3 protein is CSASRDRSDTQYF.

This sequence joins TRBV5-1 and TRBJ2-3; the D gene TCRdb calls, TRBD1, cannot be checked with no DNA. CDR3 length: 15 amino acids. The germline gives CDR1 SGHRS, CDR2 YFSETQ. The CDR3 here is CASSLSITGVDTQYF.

This chain links TRBV5-1 with TRBJ2-5; TCRdb returns TRBD1, unconfirmable since there is no DNA. Germline V gives CDR1 SGHRS, CDR2 YFSETQ. The CDR3 extends over 14 amino acids. CDR3 residues: CASSLVGQGISQYF.

The chain employs TRBV12-3 or TRBV12-4 and TRBJ2-1. The CDR3 loop spans 14 amino acids. CDR3 sequence: CASSLFLGSAEQFF.

The rearrangement links TRBV12-3 or TRBV12-4 to TRBJ2-5; TCRdb calls TRBD1, which cannot be checked without DNA. The CDR3 is made up of 14 amino acids. Here the CDR3 reads CASSPGQAIETQYF.

The chain combines TRBV4-1 with TRBJ2-3. Germline values: CDR1 MGHRA, CDR2 YSYEKL. CDR3 length: 11 residues. The CDR3 sequence is CASRLADTQYF.